This T cell receptor (beta chain) was sequenced in a study of blood T cell repertoires in COVID-19. Study in general: PBMCs, B-cell-depleted T cells, or T cells were the source of the cDNA or gDNA that made up the material.

In the original processing: For nucleated cells, counts were estimated from reference gene primer amplification. TCRdb keeps only in-frame clones here, not all; method: immunoSEQ multiplex PCR. V, J and clone size reflect that table, while D and trimming were determined from the DNA. The table shows over 150,000 clones, with around nine tenths occurring only once. The V gene's germline CDR1 is LGHDT and CDR2 YNNKEL (reference sequence). This CDR3 comprises 13 residues. Unmatched junction bases numbered 3, after V lost 9 bases and J lost 0 bases. The sequence was collected from a woman in her 70s with COVID-19, enrolled during active disease. This chain joins TRBV3-1 (or the pseudogene TRBV3-2) and TRBJ2-3; TRBD1 matches at 7 bases. Sequenced sample: peripheral blood. The CDR3 nucleotides read TGTGCCAGTAAGACAGGGAGCACAGATACGCAGTATTTT. This translates into CASKTGSTDTQYF.